Following are 23 T cell receptor beta chains from one sample sequenced in a study of blood T cell repertoires in COVID-19 (dated by TCRdb to 2020 to 2021). Receptors were amplified or captured by the immunoSEQ multiplex PCR assay. TCRdb re-hosts the immuneACCESS table, in-frame sequences only. Its copies lack some clones; in the studies checked, an unresolved V gene accounts for under half of them, and the cause for the rest is not known. This sample is represented by 150,000 to 200,000 clones; 60% to 80% of them were singletons. The top ten clonotypes cover about 28% of the sample. Material: peripheral blood. The origin of the receptors is a woman aged 65 to 85 with acute or convalescent COVID-19.

This clone was found once. V is TRBV7-8 and J is TRBJ2-7; 7 bases are a match to TRBD2. The CDR3 is 15 amino acids. The trim removed 3 bases at V and 3 bases at J, leaving 8 bases unmatched. The germline gives CDR1 SGHVS, CDR2 FQNEAQ. CDR3 nucleotide sequence: TGTGCCAGCAGCTTGGTCCGGACTAGAGACTACGAGCAGTACTTC. It specifies CASSLVRTRDYEQYF.

This clone was observed a few times. This chain connects TRBV19 to TRBJ2-7; TRBD1 agrees at 7 bases. CDR1 is LNHDA, CDR2 SQIVND, per germline (reference sequence). The CDR3 contains 15 residues. The ends lost 6 bases at V and 2 bases at J; junction bases unmatched: 10. DNA for the CDR3: TGTGCCAGTAGCCCCCGACAGGGCAGGACCTACGAGCAGTACTTC. Translation gives CASSPRQGRTYEQYF.

This clone has just one count. The gene calls are TRBV9 and TRBJ2-3, with TRBD2 matching 10 bases. With V trimmed by 2 bases and J by 7 bases, 7 bases remained unmatched. The germline gives CDR1 SGDLS, CDR2 YYNGEE. This CDR3 has 15 residues. The CDR3: CASSVASGSVHTQYF. CDR3 DNA: TGTGCCAGCAGCGTGGCTAGCGGGAGTGTACATACGCAGTATTTT.

This chain joins TRBV7-2 and TRBJ2-7; tentatively, D is TRBD2 (6 bases). Trimming took off 1 base at V and 4 bases at J, with 14 bases between the two ends. The CDR3 covers 15 residues. The germline V gene encodes CDR1 SGHTA and CDR2 FQGNSA. This CDR3 is CASSLVSGDGYEQYF. The CDR3 DNA sequence: TGTGCCAGCAGCTTAGTGTCGGGAGATGGGTACGAGCAGTACTTC.

The chain links TRBV10-2 to TRBJ1-3; D is undetermined. The germline V gene has CDR1 WSHSY and CDR2 SAAADI. The CDR3 covers 13 residues. V was shortened by 6 bases and J by 0 bases, with 6 bases between the two germline ends. In DNA form, the CDR3 reads TGCGCCAGCAGCAGGAACTCTGGAAACACCATATATTTT. This codes for CASSRNSGNTIYF.

This chain connects TRBV14 to TRBJ1-1, with 8 nucleotides matching TRBD1. The germline V gene encodes CDR1 SGHDN and CDR2 FVKESK. The CDR3 runs 17 residues. Unmatched junction bases numbered 17, after V lost 1 base and J lost 10 bases. As DNA, the CDR3 is TGTGCCAGCAGCCAAGGTTTCGCAAGAGGACAGGGCGTCGGAGCTTTCTTT. It is translated as CASSQGFARGQGVGAFF.

This chain links TRBV4-2 with TRBJ1-6, with D possibly TRBD1 on 5 matching bases. The V and J ends lost 0 bases and 0 bases respectively, with 12 bases between them. The CDR3 extends over 18 amino acids. The germline CDR1 and CDR2 sequences are LGHNA and YNFKEQ. This chain's CDR3 is CASSQDLSGHSYNSPLHF. The CDR3 DNA sequence: TGTGCCAGCAGCCAAGACCTATCAGGGCACTCCTATAATTCACCCCTCCACTTT.

This rearrangement joins TRBV5-1 to TRBJ2-1; 8 bases match TRBD1. The germline CDR1 and CDR2 sequences are SGHRS and YFSETQ. CDR3 length equals 16 residues. J lost 7 bases, V lost 5 bases, and 14 bases had no gene match. The CDR3 DNA reads TGCGCCAGCAGGCACTACGGACAGGGTATGGCGAATGAGCAGTTCTTC. As protein: CASRHYGQGMANEQFF.

The V gene is TRBV20-1, the J gene TRBJ2-4; tentatively, D is TRBD1 (7 bases). The CDR3 contains 15 residues. V shed 3 bases and J shed 6 bases, with 18 bases lying between them. From germline, CDR1 is DFQATT and CDR2 SNEGSKA (reference sequence). The CDR3: CSASNAGQSRNIQYF. In nucleotides, the CDR3 is TGCAGTGCTAGTAACGCGGGACAGTCGAGAAACATTCAGTACTTC.

The rearrangement uses TRBV12-5 and TRBJ2-1, with a tentative D call TRBD2 (6 bases). The length of the CDR3 is 14 residues. Germline CDR1 is LGHNT and CDR2 is FRNRAP. V was clipped by 7 bases and J by 0 bases, with 10 bases between them. The CDR3 is CASVLSGSYNEQFF. CDR3 sequence (DNA): TGTGCTAGTGTCCTTAGCGGCTCCTACAATGAGCAGTTCTTC.

This sequence joins TRBV5-1 and TRBJ2-1; D is uncertain. CDR1 SGHRS and CDR2 YFSETQ come from the germline V gene. With 0 bases removed from V and 3 bases from J, the gap between germline ends came to 4 bases. The CDR3 extends over 13 amino acids. DNA for the CDR3: TGCGCCAGCAGCTTGGACAGCTACAATGAGCAGTTCTTC. Encoded protein: CASSLDSYNEQFF. The variable domain in full, with the rest retrieved from reference TRBV5-1 and TRBJ2-1, is KAGVTQTPRYLIKTRGQQVTLSCSPISGHRSVSWYQQTPGQGLQFLFEYFSETQRNKGNFPGRFSGRQFSNSRSEMNVSTLELGDSALYLCASSLDSYNEQFFGPGTRLTVL.

The rearrangement links TRBV19 to TRBJ2-2; 10 nucleotides match TRBD1. The CDR3 contains 16 residues. Trimming removed 2 bases from V and 5 bases from J; junction bases left unmatched: 5. Germline values: CDR1 LNHDA, CDR2 SQIVND (reference sequence). CDR3 bases: TGTGCCAGTAGTATAATCCCGGGACAGGGGACCGGGGAGCTGTTTTTT. Translated, it gives CASSIIPGQGTGELFF.

The chain couples TRBV5-8 to TRBJ2-5, with D maybe TRBD2 (5 bases). Looked up from germline, CDR1 is SGHTS and CDR2 is YDEGEE. CDR3 size: 15 residues. Trimming shortened V by 3 bases and J by 4 bases, and 16 bases separated the two germline ends. The CDR3 DNA is TGTGCCAGCAGCTACAGAGCATCCGAGGGAGAGACCCAGTACTTC. Translated: CASSYRASEGETQYF.

On this clone itself: The same CDR3 arises from other DNA sequences in this sample as well. The chain uses TRBV5-1 and TRBJ1-1; D is ambiguous. V dropped 0 bases and J dropped 1 base, with 7 bases sitting between them. Germline lookup yields CDR1 SGHRS and CDR2 YFSETQ. The CDR3 totals 14 residues. CDR3 sequence reads: CASSLVGENTEAFF. Here the CDR3 DNA reads TGCGCCAGCAGCTTGGTTGGAGAGAACACTGAAGCTTTCTTT.

The chain has TRBV30 and TRBJ1-1, with 9 nucleotides matching TRBD1. The V segment lost 1 base and the J segment 4 bases; nucleotides outside the gene matches: 13. The CDR3 covers 17 residues. Germline lookup yields CDR1 GTSNPN and CDR2 SVGIG (reference sequence). The CDR3 region is CAWSGTGEFLDFTEAFF. CDR3 DNA sequence: TGTGCCTGGAGTGGGACAGGGGAATTCCTTGATTTCACTGAAGCTTTCTTT.

This clone was recorded at least ten times. V usage is TRBV29-1 and J usage is TRBJ2-3; TRBD2 aligns across 12 bases. Trimming at V came to 4 bases and at J to 4 bases, leaving 9 bases not matched to a gene. The CDR3 is 16 residues long. Germline-derived CDR1 and CDR2 are SQVTM and ANQGSEA. The CDR3 region has the DNA TGCAGCGTTGGGGCTAGCGGGAGGGCCAGGGCAGATACGCAGTATTTT. It is translated as CSVGASGRARADTQYF.

The chain recombines TRBV5-1 with TRBJ2-1; 9 bases line up with TRBD2. V shed 0 bases and J 7 bases; nucleotides not matched to a gene: 5. The germline CDR1 and CDR2 sequences are SGHRS and YFSETQ. The CDR3 loop spans 15 amino acids. This CDR3 is CASSLGLAVGNEQFF. The CDR3 coding sequence is TGCGCCAGCAGCTTGGGACTAGCGGTAGGTAATGAGCAGTTCTTC.

This chain uses TRBV18 with TRBJ1-2, with TRBD1 identical over 10 bases. The germline V gene has CDR1 KGHSH and CDR2 LQKENI. There are 17 residues in the CDR3. Losses at the gene ends were 2 bases for V and 6 bases for J; bases not matched to a gene: 12. The CDR3 sequence: CASSPTAGDRGLNGYTF. The CDR3 DNA follows: TGTGCCAGCTCACCAACTGCTGGGGACAGGGGACTCAATGGCTACACCTTC.

This clone has a single count. V and J are TRBV7-2 and TRBJ2-1, with 9 bases matching TRBD2. J gave up 8 bases and V 1 base, and 6 bases lay outside the gene matches. CDR3 length: 15 amino acids. The V gene's germline CDR1 is SGHTA and CDR2 FQGNSA. In nucleotides, the CDR3 is TGTGCCAGCAGCTTAGTAGCGGGAGAGGGGGATGAGCAGTTCTTC. Protein product: CASSLVAGEGDEQFF.

Here the CDR3 reads CASALGQEKPQHF. The CDR3 nucleotides read TGTGCCAGCGCCTTGGGGCAGGAGAAGCCCCAGCATTTT. The chain carries TRBV12-3 or TRBV12-4 and TRBJ1-5; tentatively, D is TRBD1 (5 bases). CDR3 length equals 13 residues. Trimming removed 8 bases from V and 8 bases from J, with 16 bases in between.

The chain combines TRBV7-8 with TRBJ1-2; no clear D gene. Germline V gives CDR1 SGHVS, CDR2 FQNEAQ. Trimming pared 5 bases from V and 6 bases from J, leaving 28 bases between. The CDR3 covers 18 residues. The CDR3 DNA reads as TGTGCCAGCAGCCTGGCGAGTGGACTGAGTGTGAGGAGGGATGGCTACACCTTC. This translates into CASSLASGLSVRRDGYTF. Variable domain in full (rest from reference TRBV7-8 and TRBJ1-2): GAGVSQSPRYKVAKRGQDVALRCDPISGHVSLFWYQQALGQGPEFLTYFQNEAQLDKSGLPSDRFFAERPEGSVSTLKIQRTQQEDSAVYLCASSLASGLSVRRDGYTFGSGTRLTVV.

This chain uses TRBV6-1 with TRBJ1-5; 7 bases line up with TRBD1. In germline, CDR1 is MNHNS, CDR2 SASEGT. With V trimmed by 7 bases and J by 6 bases, 9 bases remained unmatched. This CDR3 is built from 14 residues. The CDR3 loop is CASTGQMSFQPQHF. The CDR3 DNA is TGTGCCAGCACGGGACAGATGTCATTTCAGCCCCAGCATTTT.

This chain connects TRBV2 to TRBJ1-3; 7 nucleotides align to TRBD1. Germline V gives CDR1 SNHLY, CDR2 FYNNEI. The CDR3 is 13 residues long. The trim removed 9 bases at V and 8 bases at J, leaving 10 bases unmatched. The CDR3 coding sequence is TGTGCCAGAGGACAGGTTTCGAGTGACACCATATATTTT. Protein sequence: CARGQVSSDTIYF.